The 30 T cell receptor beta chains presented below share a single source sample, sequenced in a study of T cell responses to AZD1222 COVID-19 vaccine. Sequenced by immunoSEQ multiplex PCR; TCRdb stores in-frame clones only, minus some. The data show about 70,000 clones, roughly 84% seen once. Specimen: peripheral blood, collected on day 0 of AZD1222 vaccination. These receptors were obtained from an adult in good health.

The chain is built from TRBV7-3 and TRBJ1-2, with 7 nucleotides matching TRBD1. Trimming cost V 5 bases and J 4 bases; bases outside gene matches: 10. The CDR3 runs 15 residues. Germline loops: CDR1 SGHTA, CDR2 FQGTGA. The DNA for the CDR3 is TGTGCCAGCAGCCCCCAGGGACAGAGCCCCTATGGCTACACCTTC. Encoded protein: CASSPQGQSPYGYTF.

The genes are TRBV2 and TRBJ1-4, with D perhaps matching TRBD1 (5 bases). This CDR3 spans 15 amino acids. CDR1 and CDR2 from the germline V gene are SNHLY and FYNNEI. V shed 6 bases and J shed 1 base, with 12 bases lying between them. CDR3 coding DNA: TGTGCCAGCAGGACCACAGGAGTAACTAATGAAAAACTGTTTTTT. Protein sequence: CASRTTGVTNEKLFF.

This clone was counted once. In the same sample, other DNA sequences code for this CDR3. V is TRBV2 and J is TRBJ1-1, with D maybe TRBD1 (5 bases). Germline assignment: CDR1 SNHLY and CDR2 FYNNEI. V lost 4 bases to trimming and J lost 4 bases, with 10 bases between them. CDR3 size: 13 residues. The CDR3 region is CASSGEGRTEAFF. The CDR3 coding sequence is TGTGCCAGCAGTGGGGAGGGGCGCACTGAAGCTTTCTTT.

The chain uses TRBV4-3 and TRBJ1-1; the D gene is possibly TRBD1 (5 bases). The CDR3 extends over 16 amino acids. The germline V and J ends were trimmed by 4 bases and 3 bases, with 18 bases remaining between them. The V gene's germline CDR1 is LGHNA and CDR2 YSLEER. The CDR3 spells CASSLSILRGDTEAFF. The CDR3 DNA is TGCGCCAGCAGCCTTTCTATCCTCCGAGGGGACACTGAAGCTTTCTTT.

This chain uses TRBV5-8 with TRBJ1-5; TRBD1 matches at 7 bases. This CDR3 has 17 residues. The V gene's germline CDR1 is SGHTS and CDR2 YDEGEE. The ends lost 4 bases at V and 2 bases at J; junction bases unmatched: 12. CDR3 sequence reads: CASSPGTDPAGNQPQHF. The CDR3 DNA reads TGTGCCAGCAGCCCCGGGACAGACCCAGCGGGCAATCAGCCCCAGCATTTT.

V is TRBV7-6 and J is TRBJ2-5; 8 positions agree with TRBD2. Germline V gene data show CDR1 as SGHVS and CDR2 as FNYEAQ. V shed 0 bases and J 6 bases; nucleotides not matched to a gene: 6. The CDR3 length is 15 residues. In DNA form, the CDR3 reads TGTGCCAGCAGCTTAGCGGCGGGGGGCGGTCAGACCCAGTACTTC. It is translated as CASSLAAGGGQTQYF.

This CDR3 reads CASQPGQNTGELFF. The CDR3 nucleotides are TGTGCGAGCCAACCGGGACAGAACACCGGGGAGCTGTTTTTT. The chain carries TRBV6-4 and TRBJ2-2; a weak D match, TRBD1 (6 bases). CDR1 and CDR2 from the germline V gene are MRHNA and SNTAGT. The CDR3 contains 14 residues.

The rearrangement links TRBV4-2 to TRBJ1-1, with D maybe TRBD1 (5 bases). V lost 1 base and J 2 bases, leaving 11 bases between the germline ends. CDR1 and CDR2 (germline): LGHNA, YNFKEQ. The CDR3 loop spans 15 amino acids. The CDR3 region has the DNA TGTGCCAGCAGCCAAGGGGGGTACGATAACACTGAAGCTTTCTTT. Its translation is CASSQGGYDNTEAFF.

This clone was detected once. The chain combines TRBV5-4 with TRBJ2-5; no firm D call. The germline CDR1 and CDR2 sequences are SGHNT and YYREEE (reference sequence). V lost 4 bases to trimming and J lost 0 bases, with 13 bases between them. CDR3 size: 15 residues. CDR3 sequence: CASSPPWGNQETQYF. CDR3 DNA sequence: TGTGCCAGCAGCCCCCCCTGGGGTAACCAAGAGACCCAGTACTTC. The full variable domain, with the rest looked up from reference TRBV5-4 and TRBJ2-5, is ETGVTQSPTHLIKTRGQQVTLRCSSQSGHNTVSWYQQALGQGPQFIFQYYREEENGRGNFPPRFSGLQFPNYSSELNVNALELDDSALYLCASSPPWGNQETQYFGPGTRLLVL.

The rearrangement joins TRBV24-1 to TRBJ2-2, with TRBD1 as a possible D gene (6 bases). This CDR3 has 17 residues. The germline CDR1 and CDR2 sequences are KGHDR and SFDVKD. Between the trimmed V and J ends, which lost 3 bases and 4 bases, there was a span of 17 bases. CDR3 sequence reads: CATSDQLQGGSTGELFF. CDR3 coding DNA: TGTGCCACCAGTGATCAACTACAGGGTGGTAGCACCGGGGAGCTGTTTTTT.

The rearrangement joins TRBV6-5 to TRBJ1-2; D is unclear. Germline V gives CDR1 MNHEY, CDR2 SVGAGI. V was pared by 7 bases and J by 5 bases, with 20 bases between. The CDR3 is 15 residues long. CDR3 sequence: CASNAPWTADYGYTF. For the CDR3, the DNA is TGTGCCAGCAACGCGCCGTGGACGGCGGATTATGGCTACACCTTC.

This sequence joins TRBV11-2 and TRBJ2-5, with a possible D match to TRBD2 (6 bases). The germline V and J ends were trimmed by 6 bases and 6 bases, with 20 bases remaining between them. The germline V gene encodes CDR1 SGHAT and CDR2 FQNNGV. CDR3 size: 15 residues. CDR3 region: CASSEQGSGDQTQYF. Here the CDR3 DNA reads TGTGCCAGCAGTGAGCAGGGTAGCGGCGACCAGACCCAGTACTTC.

The chain uses TRBV4-3 and TRBJ1-6; the D gene is possibly TRBD1 (5 bases). V was shortened by 0 bases and J by 4 bases, with 10 bases between the two germline ends. CDR3 size: 16 residues. Per germline, CDR1 LGHNA and CDR2 YSLEER. The DNA of the CDR3 is TGCGCCAGCAGCCAAGACAGGGCCCCATATAATTCACCCCTCCACTTT. Translated, it gives CASSQDRAPYNSPLHF.

The chain has TRBV4-2 and TRBJ1-3; TRBD1 is a possible D gene (5 bases). V was pared by 4 bases and J by 6 bases, with 16 bases between. The germline CDR1 and CDR2 sequences are LGHNA and YNFKEQ. The CDR3 sequence is 15 residues long. The CDR3 is CASSLTEGYENTIYF. The CDR3 nucleotides read TGTGCCAGCAGCCTAACCGAGGGGTACGAAAACACCATATATTTT.

This rearrangement joins TRBV4-2 to TRBJ2-3; 10 positions match TRBD2. V lost 1 base, J lost 4 bases, and 2 bases stayed unmatched. This CDR3 is built from 15 residues. The germline V gene has CDR1 LGHNA and CDR2 YNFKEQ. In DNA form, the CDR3 reads TGTGCCAGCAGCCAAGCGAGCGGGGGGGCAGATACGCAGTATTTT. Translated: CASSQASGGADTQYF.

The genes are TRBV10-3 and TRBJ1-2, with 11 bases aligning to TRBD1. Per the germline V gene, CDR1 is ENHRY and CDR2 is SYGVKD. V trimming: 4 bases; J trimming: 4 bases; junction bases outside the gene matches: 5. The CDR3 is 15 amino acids. CDR3 in DNA: TGTGCCATCAGTGTTGGACAGGGGGCGGTCTATGGCTACACCTTC. Translating it yields CAISVGQGAVYGYTF.

The chain employs TRBV11-2 and TRBJ1-2; D may be TRBD1 (5 bases). Germline V gene data show CDR1 as SGHAT and CDR2 as FQNNGV. Trimming took off 1 base at V and 6 bases at J, with 12 bases between the two ends. The CDR3 covers 14 residues. The CDR3 here is CASSLVQGWDGYTF. The CDR3 DNA is TGTGCCAGCAGCTTAGTGCAGGGCTGGGATGGCTACACCTTC. Combining the CDR3 with reference TRBV11-2 and TRBJ1-2 gives the whole variable domain EAGVAQSPRYKIIEKRQSVAFWCNPISGHATLYWYQQILGQGPKLLIQFQNNGVVDDSQLPKDRFSAERLKGVDSTLKIQPAKLEDSAVYLCASSLVQGWDGYTFGSGTRLTVV.

The chain employs TRBV28 and TRBJ1-5, with a possible D match to TRBD1 (5 bases). V was clipped by 4 bases and J by 0 bases, with 13 bases between them. The length of the CDR3 is 16 residues. Germline CDR1 MDHEN, CDR2 SYDVKM. Here the CDR3 reads CASSWRQFYSNQPQHF. The CDR3 region has the DNA TGTGCCAGCAGTTGGAGACAGTTCTATAGCAATCAGCCCCAGCATTTT. Combining the CDR3 with reference TRBV28 and TRBJ1-5 gives the whole variable domain DVKVTQSSRYLVKRTGEKVFLECVQDMDHENMFWYRQDPGLGLRLIYFSYDVKMKEKGDIPEGYSVSREKKERFSLILESASTNQTSMYLCASSWRQFYSNQPQHFGDGTRLSIL.

The chain recombines TRBV30 with TRBJ1-1; tentative D call: TRBD1 (6 bases). In germline, CDR1 is GTSNPN, CDR2 SVGIG (reference sequence). This CDR3 region has 12 residues. Trimming removed 4 bases at V and 4 bases at J, with 10 bases between. CDR3 residues: CAWKQGGTEAFF. The CDR3 nucleotides are TGTGCCTGGAAACAGGGTGGCACTGAAGCTTTCTTT.

The rearrangement uses TRBV7-2 and TRBJ2-2, with 8 bases matching TRBD2. The CDR3 has 16 amino acids. Germline V gives CDR1 SGHTA, CDR2 FQGNSA. J was trimmed by 4 bases and V by 1 base; bases with no gene match: 5. The DNA of the CDR3 is TGTGCCAGCAGCTTAGAGGGGACTAGGGGCACCGGGGAGCTGTTTTTT. Its translation is CASSLEGTRGTGELFF.

This chain connects TRBV4-1 to TRBJ2-1, with 7 bases that match TRBD1. The CDR3 length is 15 residues. Germline V CDR1 and CDR2: MGHRA, YSYEKL. The V segment lost 1 base and the J segment 8 bases; nucleotides outside the gene matches: 8. DNA of the CDR3: TGCGCCAGCAGCCAAGGGACAGGTTTGTACGATGAGCAGTTCTTC. Protein product: CASSQGTGLYDEQFF.

The V and J genes are TRBV4-1 and TRBJ1-4; 8 positions match TRBD1. The CDR3 consists of 21 residues. Germline values: CDR1 MGHRA, CDR2 YSYEKL. V dropped 0 bases and J dropped 3; count of bases not matched to a gene: 18. CDR3 nucleotide sequence: TGCGCCAGCAGCCAAGAGGTTCTAACGACAGGGGTGCGTGGAGCTAATGAAAAACTGTTTTTT. Translated, it gives CASSQEVLTTGVRGANEKLFF.

This chain connects TRBV5-1 to TRBJ1-1, with D hard to call. Germline V gene lookup returns CDR1 SGHRS and CDR2 YFSETQ. With 0 bases removed from V and 4 bases from J, the gap between germline ends came to 10 bases. The CDR3 is 14 amino acids. Here the CDR3 DNA reads TGCGCCAGCAGCTTGGTCGGGGTGGGCACTGAAGCTTTCTTT. This translates into CASSLVGVGTEAFF.

Comment on this clone: A read error may account for a junction end that differs from germline. The chain couples TRBV7-7 to TRBJ2-7, with 7 bases lining up with TRBD1. This CDR3 comprises 13 residues. Per the germline V gene, CDR1 is SSHAT and CDR2 is FNYEAQ (reference sequence). CDR3: CASSYGQAYEQYF. CDR3 DNA sequence: TGTGCTAGCAGCTACGGACAGGCCTACGAGCAGTACTTC. The full variable domain, its missing parts supplied by reference TRBV7-7 and TRBJ2-7, is GAGVSQSPRYKVTKRGQDVTLRCDPISSHATLYWYQQALGQGPEFLTYFNYEAQPDKSGLPSDRFSAERPEGSISTLTIQRTEQRDSAMYRCASSYGQAYEQYFGPGTRLTVT.

The chain is built from TRBV18 and TRBJ2-6, with D tentatively TRBD1 (5 bases). The V gene lost 3 bases and the J gene lost 0 bases, with 12 bases spanning the gap. Germline loops: CDR1 KGHSH, CDR2 LQKENI. The CDR3 extends over 17 amino acids. CDR3 nucleotides: TGTGCCAGCTCACCCTACATGGACAACTCTGGGGCCAACGTCCTGACTTTC. It translates to CASSPYMDNSGANVLTF.

This chain connects TRBV30 to TRBJ1-3, with D unresolved. Looked up from germline, CDR1 is GTSNPN and CDR2 is SVGIG (reference sequence). V shed 6 bases and J shed 8 bases, with 14 bases lying between them. The CDR3 runs 12 residues. CDR3 coding DNA: TGTGCCTGCCCTGACCGGGCAGACACCATATATTTT. It is translated as CACPDRADTIYF.

The rearrangement uses TRBV27 and TRBJ1-2; D is ambiguous. The V end was cut by 3 bases, the J end by 8 bases, with 13 bases between. The CDR3 has 13 residues. Germline assignment: CDR1 MNHEY and CDR2 SMNVEV (reference sequence). The CDR3 here is CASSFIIGRGYTF. The CDR3 nucleotides are TGTGCCAGCAGTTTTATCATAGGGCGCGGCTACACCTTC.

This sequence joins TRBV4-3 and TRBJ2-7, with D possibly matching TRBD1 (7 bases). Germline CDR1 is LGHNA and CDR2 is YSLEER. CDR3 length: 15 residues. V lost 1 base to trimming and J lost 3 bases, with 13 bases between them. In DNA, the CDR3 is TGCGCCAGCAGCCAAGCTAGACAGGGAGGCTACGAGCAGTACTTC. This gives the protein CASSQARQGGYEQYF.

The chain couples TRBV7-3 to TRBJ1-6; D ambiguous. This CDR3 has 15 amino acids. Trimming removed 10 bases at V and 3 bases at J, with 16 bases between. Germline CDR1 reads SGHTA; CDR2 reads FQGTGA. CDR3 bases: TGTGCCATAAAGAAGCGGGTTGACTATAATTCACCCCTCCACTTT. It encodes CAIKKRVDYNSPLHF.

V is TRBV5-1 and J is TRBJ1-6, with unresolved D. The V and J ends lost 3 bases and 7 bases respectively, with 11 bases between them. From germline, CDR1 is SGHRS and CDR2 YFSETQ. CDR3 length: 14 residues. The CDR3 sequence is CASSSGENNSPLHF. CDR3 sequence (DNA): TGCGCCAGCAGCTCCGGGGAGAACAATTCACCCCTCCACTTT.